The 8 T cell receptor beta chains presented below share a single source sample, sequenced in a study of Graves' ophthalmopathy and Graves' hyperthyroidism. RNA served as the template for amplifying TCR beta CDR3 regions. HTBI primers primed a first-round RT-PCR, and a second-round multiplex PCR followed. Each CDR3 protein gets one entry after TCRdb re-called the multiplex PCR reads with MiXCR. The table shows 620,000 or so distinct CDR3 sequences, with around a fifth occurring only once. The sequencing input was peripheral blood. The receptors stem from a woman aged 18-29 years with stable Graves' hyperthyroidism. Some clones in this sample may be carry-over from other donors' samples.

The rearrangement links TRBV18 to TRBJ1-1; D is unresolved. Trimming left V 3 bases short and J 1 base short, with 12 bases between. Germline CDR1 KGHSH, CDR2 LQKENI. The CDR3 spans 15 residues. The CDR3: CASSPPGRTNTEAFF. DNA for the CDR3: TGTGCCAGCTCACCGCCTGGACGGACGAACACTGAAGCTTTCTTT.

This clonotype was counted many times. J is TRBJ1-5 and V is TRBV6-1; no clear D. The germline V and J ends were trimmed by 6 bases and 2 bases, with 11 bases remaining between them. Germline V gives CDR1 MNHNS, CDR2 SASEGT. This CDR3 contains 14 residues. The CDR3, as DNA: TGTGCCAGCAGCCCGAATGGGGGCAATCAGCCCCAGCATTTT. Amino acid sequence: CASSPNGGNQPQHF.

The CDR3 loop is CASSSWGSGDEQYF. In DNA, the CDR3 is TGTGCCAGCAGTTCTTGGGGGTCAGGCGACGAGCAGTACTTC. This rearrangement joins TRBV27 to TRBJ2-7, with D perhaps given as TRBD1 or TRBD2 (5 bases each). The V and J ends lost 4 bases and 5 bases respectively, with 15 bases between them. Germline V lookup: CDR1 MNHEY, CDR2 SMNVEV (reference sequence). There are 14 residues in the CDR3.

The table lists this clonotype with a few counts. This rearrangement joins TRBV12-5 to TRBJ2-5; TRBD2 matches 11 bases. V lost 4 bases, J lost 0 bases, and 7 bases stayed unmatched. CDR3 length: 17 residues. CDR1 and CDR2 (germline): LGHNT, FRNRAP. The CDR3 nucleotides are TGTGCTAGTGGTTCACCGCCGGGACTAGCGGACCAAGAGACCCAGTACTTC. Translating it yields CASGSPPGLADQETQYF.

The chain joins TRBV27 to TRBJ2-7; 8 bases align to TRBD2. Looked up from germline, CDR1 is MNHEY and CDR2 is SMNVEV (reference sequence). The CDR3 loop spans 17 amino acids. V shed 3 bases, J shed 7 bases, and the junction held 17 bases outside the gene matches. The CDR3 sequence is CASSFASGSRKYYEQYF. CDR3 nucleotide sequence: TGTGCCAGCAGTTTCGCCAGCGGGAGCCGGAAATACTATGAGCAGTACTTC.

There are a few counts of this clonotype. The chain links TRBV3-1 to TRBJ2-5; no definite D call. CDR3 size: 15 residues. V lost 0 bases and J 3 bases, leaving 11 bases between the germline ends. Germline-derived CDR1 and CDR2 are LGHDT and YNNKEL (reference sequence). The CDR3 is CASSQDTRYEETQYF. The DNA for the CDR3 is TGTGCCAGCAGCCAAGATACTCGGTACGAAGAGACCCAGTACTTC.

This chain uses TRBV20-1 with TRBJ1-5; D may be TRBD1 (6 bases). This CDR3 is 16 amino acids long. V was trimmed by 3 bases and J by 0 bases, leaving 15 bases between them. Germline loops: CDR1 DFQATT, CDR2 SNEGSKA (reference sequence). CDR3 coding DNA: TGCAGTGCTAGGGCCGACAGGACTTATAGCAATCAGCCCCAGCATTTT. It codes for CSARADRTYSNQPQHF.

The chain carries TRBV12-3 or TRBV12-4 and TRBJ2-7; TRBD2 aligns across 10 bases. Germline trimming cut 1 base from V and 7 bases from J; bases unmatched to any gene: 10. This CDR3 contains 16 residues. CDR3: CASSLGGLAAPGEQYF. CDR3 DNA: TGTGCCAGCAGTTTAGGAGGACTAGCGGCCCCGGGGGAGCAGTACTTC.